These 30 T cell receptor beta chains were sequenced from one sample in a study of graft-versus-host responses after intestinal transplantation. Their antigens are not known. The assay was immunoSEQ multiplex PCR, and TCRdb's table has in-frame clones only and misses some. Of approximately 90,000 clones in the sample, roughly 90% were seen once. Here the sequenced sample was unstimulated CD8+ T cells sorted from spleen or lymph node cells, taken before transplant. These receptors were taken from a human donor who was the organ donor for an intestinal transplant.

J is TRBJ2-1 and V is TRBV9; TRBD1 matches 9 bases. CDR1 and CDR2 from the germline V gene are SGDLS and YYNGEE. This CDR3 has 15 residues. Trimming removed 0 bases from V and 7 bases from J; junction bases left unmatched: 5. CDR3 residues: CASSVEGQGFNEQFF. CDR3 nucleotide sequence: TGTGCCAGCAGCGTAGAGGGACAGGGCTTTAATGAGCAGTTCTTC.

The CDR3 is CASSRTGNTEAFF. The DNA for the CDR3 is TGTGCCAGCAGCCGGACAGGGAACACTGAAGCTTTCTTT. The rearrangement uses TRBV4-2 and TRBJ1-1; 7 nucleotides line up with TRBD1. The CDR3 length is 13 residues. Germline CDR1 reads LGHNA; CDR2 reads YNFKEQ. V dropped 4 bases and J dropped 1; count of bases not matched to a gene: 0.

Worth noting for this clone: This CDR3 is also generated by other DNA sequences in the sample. The DNA for the CDR3 is TGTGCCAGTAGGACAGGGGGCAATGAGCAGTTCTTC. Protein sequence: CASRTGGNEQFF. The chain uses TRBV19 and TRBJ2-1; TRBD1 matches at 9 bases. The CDR3 loop spans 12 amino acids. V lost 6 bases to trimming and J lost 6 bases; unmatched junction nucleotides: 0. Looked up from germline, CDR1 is LNHDA and CDR2 is SQIVND (reference sequence).

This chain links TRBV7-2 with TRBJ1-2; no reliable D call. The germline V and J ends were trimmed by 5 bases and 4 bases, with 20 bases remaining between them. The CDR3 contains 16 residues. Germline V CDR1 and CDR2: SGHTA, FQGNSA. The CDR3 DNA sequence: TGTGCCAGCAGCCATCCGCGCGAAGCAGGTTCCTATGGCTACACCTTC. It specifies CASSHPREAGSYGYTF.

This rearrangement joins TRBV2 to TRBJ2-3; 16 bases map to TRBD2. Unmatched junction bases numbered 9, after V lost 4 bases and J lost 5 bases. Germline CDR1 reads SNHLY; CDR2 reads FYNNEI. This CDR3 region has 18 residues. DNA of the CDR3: TGTGCCAGCAGTGGGCCGGGACTAGCGGGGGGGCCGAGAGATACGCAGTATTTT. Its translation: CASSGPGLAGGPRDTQYF.

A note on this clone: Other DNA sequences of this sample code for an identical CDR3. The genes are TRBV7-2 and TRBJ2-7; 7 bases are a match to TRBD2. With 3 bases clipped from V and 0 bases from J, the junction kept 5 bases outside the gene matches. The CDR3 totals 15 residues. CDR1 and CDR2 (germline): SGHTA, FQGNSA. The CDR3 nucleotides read TGTGCCAGCAGCTTGTCCGGGGGGAGCTCCTACGAGCAGTACTTC. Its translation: CASSLSGGSSYEQYF.

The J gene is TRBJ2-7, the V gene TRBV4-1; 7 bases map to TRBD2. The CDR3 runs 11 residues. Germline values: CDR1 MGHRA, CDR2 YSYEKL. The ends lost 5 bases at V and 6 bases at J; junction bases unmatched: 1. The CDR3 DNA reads TGCGCCAGCAGCTCGGGGGGCGAGCAGTACTTC. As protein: CASSSGGEQYF.

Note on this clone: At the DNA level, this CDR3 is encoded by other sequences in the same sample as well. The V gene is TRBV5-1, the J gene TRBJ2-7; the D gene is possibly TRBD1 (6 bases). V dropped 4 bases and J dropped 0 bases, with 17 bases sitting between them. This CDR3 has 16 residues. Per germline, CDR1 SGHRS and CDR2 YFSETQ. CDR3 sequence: CASSLAEGGSSYEQYF. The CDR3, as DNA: TGCGCCAGCAGCCTGGCCGAAGGGGGAAGCTCCTACGAGCAGTACTTC. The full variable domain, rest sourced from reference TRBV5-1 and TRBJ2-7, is KAGVTQTPRYLIKTRGQQVTLSCSPISGHRSVSWYQQTPGQGLQFLFEYFSETQRNKGNFPGRFSGRQFSNSRSEMNVSTLELGDSALYLCASSLAEGGSSYEQYFGPGTRLTVT.

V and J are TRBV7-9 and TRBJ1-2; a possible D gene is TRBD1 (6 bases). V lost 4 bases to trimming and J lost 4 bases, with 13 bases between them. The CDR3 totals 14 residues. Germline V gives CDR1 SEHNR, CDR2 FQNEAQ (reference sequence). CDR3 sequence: CASSSQQGSYGYTF. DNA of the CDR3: TGTGCCAGCAGCTCCCAACAGGGTTCCTATGGCTACACCTTC.

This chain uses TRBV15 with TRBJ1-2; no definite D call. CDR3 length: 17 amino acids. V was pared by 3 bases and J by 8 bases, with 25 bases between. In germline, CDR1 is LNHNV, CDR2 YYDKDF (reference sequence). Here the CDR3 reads CATSRTWWQLTTWGYTF. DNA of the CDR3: TGTGCCACCAGCAGGACTTGGTGGCAGCTCACCACCTGGGGCTACACCTTC.

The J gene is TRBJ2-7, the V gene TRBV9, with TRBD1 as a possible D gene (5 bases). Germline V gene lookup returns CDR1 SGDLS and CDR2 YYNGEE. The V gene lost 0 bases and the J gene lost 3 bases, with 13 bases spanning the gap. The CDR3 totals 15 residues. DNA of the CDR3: TGTGCCAGCAGCGTAGAAGGACACCCCTTCTACGAGCAGTACTTC. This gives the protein CASSVEGHPFYEQYF.

The CDR3 loop is CASSQEGSSYNEQFF. CDR3 nucleotide sequence: TGCGCCAGCAGCCAAGAGGGGAGCTCCTACAATGAGCAGTTCTTC. The chain is built from TRBV4-3 and TRBJ2-1, with a tentative D call TRBD2 (5 bases). The V and J ends lost 0 bases and 0 bases respectively, with 6 bases between them. The CDR3 totals 15 residues. The V gene's germline CDR1 is LGHNA and CDR2 YSLEER.

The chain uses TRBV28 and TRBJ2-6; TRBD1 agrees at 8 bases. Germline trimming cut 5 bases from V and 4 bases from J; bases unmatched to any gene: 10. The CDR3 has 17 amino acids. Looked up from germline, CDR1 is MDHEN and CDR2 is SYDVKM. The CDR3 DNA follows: TGTGCCAGCAGTGCCCGGCGGACAGGGTTCGGGGCCAACGTCCTGACTTTC. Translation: CASSARRTGFGANVLTF.

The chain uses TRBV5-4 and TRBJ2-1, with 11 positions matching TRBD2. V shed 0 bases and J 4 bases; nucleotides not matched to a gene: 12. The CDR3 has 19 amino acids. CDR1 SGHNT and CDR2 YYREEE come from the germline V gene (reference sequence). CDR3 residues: CASSLVGSGGAFGYNEQFF. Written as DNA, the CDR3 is TGTGCCAGCAGCTTGGTTGGTAGCGGGGGGGCCTTCGGATACAATGAGCAGTTCTTC.

CDR3 DNA sequence: TGCGCCAGCAGCTTGAGCCGGCTAGGTAGCGGCTACACCTTC. This translates into CASSLSRLGSGYTF. The J gene is TRBJ1-2, the V gene TRBV5-1; D remains ambiguous. CDR3 size: 14 residues. Germline values: CDR1 SGHRS, CDR2 YFSETQ. Trimming took 1 base from V and 8 from J, leaving 15 bases between them.

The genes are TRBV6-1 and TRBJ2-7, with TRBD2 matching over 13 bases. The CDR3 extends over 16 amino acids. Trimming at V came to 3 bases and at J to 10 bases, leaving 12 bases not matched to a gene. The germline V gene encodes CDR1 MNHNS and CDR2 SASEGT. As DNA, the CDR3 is TGTGCCAGCAGTGACACAGGACTAGCGGGGGACCCGTGCCAGTACTTC. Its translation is CASSDTGLAGDPCQYF.

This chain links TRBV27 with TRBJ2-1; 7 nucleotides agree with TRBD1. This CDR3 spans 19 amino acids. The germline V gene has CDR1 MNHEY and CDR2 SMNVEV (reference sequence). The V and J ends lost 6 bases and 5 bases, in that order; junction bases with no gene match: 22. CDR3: CASSLTGFGSTLYDNEQFF. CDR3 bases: TGTGCCAGCAGCTTGACAGGGTTTGGGTCGACACTTTATGACAATGAGCAGTTCTTC.

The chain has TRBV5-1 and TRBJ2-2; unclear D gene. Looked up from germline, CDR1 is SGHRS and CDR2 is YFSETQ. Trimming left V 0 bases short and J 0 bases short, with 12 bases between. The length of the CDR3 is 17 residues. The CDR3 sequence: CASSLALTWSNTGELFF. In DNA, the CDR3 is TGCGCCAGCAGCTTGGCCTTAACATGGTCGAACACCGGGGAGCTGTTTTTT.

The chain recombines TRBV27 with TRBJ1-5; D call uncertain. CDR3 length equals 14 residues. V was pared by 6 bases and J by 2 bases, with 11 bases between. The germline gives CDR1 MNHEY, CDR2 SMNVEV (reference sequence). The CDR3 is CASSPGGGNQPQHF. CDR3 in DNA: TGTGCCAGCAGCCCGGGTGGCGGCAATCAGCCCCAGCATTTT.

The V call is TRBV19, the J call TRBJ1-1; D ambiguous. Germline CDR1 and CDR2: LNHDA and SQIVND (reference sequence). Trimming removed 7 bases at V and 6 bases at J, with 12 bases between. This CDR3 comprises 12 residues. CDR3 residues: CASNTGVAEAFF. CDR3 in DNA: TGTGCCAGTAATACCGGGGTAGCTGAAGCTTTCTTT. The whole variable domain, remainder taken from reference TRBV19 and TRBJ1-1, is DGGITQSPKYLFRKEGQNVTLSCEQNLNHDAMYWYRQDPGQGLRLIYYSQIVNDFQKGDIAEGYSVSREKKESFPLTVTSAQKNPTAFYLCASNTGVAEAFFGQGTRLTVV.

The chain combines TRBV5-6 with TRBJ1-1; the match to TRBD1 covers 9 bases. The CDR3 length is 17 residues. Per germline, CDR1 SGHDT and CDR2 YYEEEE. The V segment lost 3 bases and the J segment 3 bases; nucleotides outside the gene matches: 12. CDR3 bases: TGTGCCAGCAGCTCTCCGGGACAGGGAGAATTGGACACTGAAGCTTTCTTT. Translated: CASSSPGQGELDTEAFF.

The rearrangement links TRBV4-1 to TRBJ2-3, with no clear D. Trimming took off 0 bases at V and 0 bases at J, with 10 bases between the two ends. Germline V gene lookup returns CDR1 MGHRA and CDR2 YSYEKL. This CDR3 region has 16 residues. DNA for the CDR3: TGCGCCAGCAGCCAAGAGGCACAGTCTAGCACAGATACGCAGTATTTT. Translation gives CASSQEAQSSTDTQYF.

The CDR3 sequence is CASSIVGQADTEAFF. CDR3 DNA sequence: TGTGCCAGTAGTATAGTAGGCCAGGCTGACACTGAAGCTTTCTTT. The rearrangement links TRBV19 to TRBJ1-1; D unresolved. This CDR3 is built from 15 residues. V dropped 1 base and J dropped 3 bases, with 12 bases sitting between them. The germline gives CDR1 LNHDA, CDR2 SQIVND (reference sequence).

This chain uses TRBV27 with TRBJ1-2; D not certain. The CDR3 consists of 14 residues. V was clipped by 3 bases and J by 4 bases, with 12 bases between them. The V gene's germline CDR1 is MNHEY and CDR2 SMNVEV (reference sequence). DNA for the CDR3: TGTGCCAGCAGTTTTGAGGGCATGGGCTATGGCTACACCTTC. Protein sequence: CASSFEGMGYGYTF.

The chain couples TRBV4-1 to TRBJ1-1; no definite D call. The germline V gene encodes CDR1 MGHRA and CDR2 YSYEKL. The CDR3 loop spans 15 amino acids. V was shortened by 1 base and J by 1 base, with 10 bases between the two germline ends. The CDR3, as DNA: TGCGCCAGCAGCCAAGCCGGCCCGGGGAACACTGAAGCTTTCTTT. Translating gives CASSQAGPGNTEAFF.

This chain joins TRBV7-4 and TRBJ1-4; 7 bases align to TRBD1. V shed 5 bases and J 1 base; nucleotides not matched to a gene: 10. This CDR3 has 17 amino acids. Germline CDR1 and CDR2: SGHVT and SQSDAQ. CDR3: CASSGPQGGQTNEKLFF. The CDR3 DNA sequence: TGTGCCAGCAGCGGCCCCCAGGGGGGACAAACTAATGAAAAACTGTTTTTT.

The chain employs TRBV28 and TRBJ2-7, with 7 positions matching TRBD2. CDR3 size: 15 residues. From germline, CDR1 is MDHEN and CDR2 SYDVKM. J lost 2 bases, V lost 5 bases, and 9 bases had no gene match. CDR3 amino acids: CASSPPGLRTYEQYF. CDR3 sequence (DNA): TGTGCCAGCAGTCCCCCGGGACTACGCACCTACGAGCAGTACTTC.

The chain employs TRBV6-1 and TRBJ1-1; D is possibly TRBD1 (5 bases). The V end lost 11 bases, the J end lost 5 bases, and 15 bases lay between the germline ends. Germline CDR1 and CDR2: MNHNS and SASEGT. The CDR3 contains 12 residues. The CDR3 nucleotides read TGTGCCGTAAGCGGGGACGGAACTGAAGCTTTCTTT. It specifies CAVSGDGTEAFF.

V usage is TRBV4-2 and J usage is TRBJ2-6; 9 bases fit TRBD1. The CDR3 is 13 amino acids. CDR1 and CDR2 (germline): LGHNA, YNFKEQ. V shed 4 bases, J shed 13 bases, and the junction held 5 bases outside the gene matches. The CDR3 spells CASSPGQGGVLTF. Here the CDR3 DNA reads TGTGCCAGCAGCCCGGGACAGGGAGGGGTCCTGACTTTC.

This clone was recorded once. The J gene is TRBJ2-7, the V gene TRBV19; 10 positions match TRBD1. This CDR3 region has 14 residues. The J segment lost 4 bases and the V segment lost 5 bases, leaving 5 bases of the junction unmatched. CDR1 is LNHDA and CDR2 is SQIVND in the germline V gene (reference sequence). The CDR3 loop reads CASSDRGPGYEQYF. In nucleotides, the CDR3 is TGTGCCAGTAGTGACAGGGGGCCGGGGTACGAGCAGTACTTC. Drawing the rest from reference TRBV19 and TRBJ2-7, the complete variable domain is DGGITQSPKYLFRKEGQNVTLSCEQNLNHDAMYWYRQDPGQGLRLIYYSQIVNDFQKGDIAEGYSVSREKKESFPLTVTSAQKNPTAFYLCASSDRGPGYEQYFGPGTRLTVT.